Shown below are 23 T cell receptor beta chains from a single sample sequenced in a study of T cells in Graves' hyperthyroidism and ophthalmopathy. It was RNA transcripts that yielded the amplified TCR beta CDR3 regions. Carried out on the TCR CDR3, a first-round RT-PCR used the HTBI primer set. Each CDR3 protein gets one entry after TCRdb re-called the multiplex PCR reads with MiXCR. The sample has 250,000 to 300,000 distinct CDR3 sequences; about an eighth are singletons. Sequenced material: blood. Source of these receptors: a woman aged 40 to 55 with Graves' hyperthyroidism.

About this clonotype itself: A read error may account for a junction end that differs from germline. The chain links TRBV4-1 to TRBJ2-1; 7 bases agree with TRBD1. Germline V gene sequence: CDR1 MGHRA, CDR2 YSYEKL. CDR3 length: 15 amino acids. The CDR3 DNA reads TGCGCTAGCAGCCGACAGGGTCTCGTTTCCTTTGAGCAGTTCTTC. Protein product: CASSRQGLVSFEQFF.

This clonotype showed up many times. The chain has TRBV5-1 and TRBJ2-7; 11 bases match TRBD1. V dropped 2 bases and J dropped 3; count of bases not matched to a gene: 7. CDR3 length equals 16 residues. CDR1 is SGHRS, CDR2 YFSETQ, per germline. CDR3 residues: CASSFPPGTGGYEQYF. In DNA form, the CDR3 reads TGCGCCAGCAGCTTCCCCCCTGGGACAGGGGGCTACGAGCAGTACTTC.

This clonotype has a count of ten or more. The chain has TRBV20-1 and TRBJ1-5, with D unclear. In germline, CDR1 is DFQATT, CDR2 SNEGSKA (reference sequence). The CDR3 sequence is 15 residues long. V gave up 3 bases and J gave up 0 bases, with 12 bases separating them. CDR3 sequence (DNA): TGCAGTGCTAGTGGCAGGCCAAATAGCAATCAGCCCCAGCATTTT. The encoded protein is CSASGRPNSNQPQHF.

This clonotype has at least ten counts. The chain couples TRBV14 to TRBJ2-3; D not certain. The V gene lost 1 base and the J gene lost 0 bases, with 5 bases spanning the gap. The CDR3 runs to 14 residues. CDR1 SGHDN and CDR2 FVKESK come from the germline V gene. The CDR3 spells CASSQGYSTDTQYF. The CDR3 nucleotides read TGTGCCAGCAGCCAAGGATATAGCACAGATACGCAGTATTTT.

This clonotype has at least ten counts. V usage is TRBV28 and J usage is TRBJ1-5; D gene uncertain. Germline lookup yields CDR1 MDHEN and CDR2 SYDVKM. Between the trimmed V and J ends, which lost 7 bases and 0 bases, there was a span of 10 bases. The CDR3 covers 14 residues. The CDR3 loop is CASMGYNSNQPQHF. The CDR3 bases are TGTGCCAGCATGGGATACAATAGCAATCAGCCCCAGCATTTT.

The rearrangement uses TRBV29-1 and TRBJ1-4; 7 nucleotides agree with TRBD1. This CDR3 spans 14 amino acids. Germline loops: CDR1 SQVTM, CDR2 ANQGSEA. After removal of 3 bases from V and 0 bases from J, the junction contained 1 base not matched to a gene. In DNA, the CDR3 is TGCAGCGTTGAGCAGGGGGCAACTAATGAAAAACTGTTTTTT. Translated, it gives CSVEQGATNEKLFF. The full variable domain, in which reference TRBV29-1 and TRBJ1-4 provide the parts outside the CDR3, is SAVISQKPSRDICQRGTSLTIQCQVDSQVTMMFWYRQQPGQSLTLIATANQGSEATYESGFVIDKFPISRPNLTFSTLTVSNMSPEDSSIYLCSVEQGATNEKLFFGSGTQLSVL.

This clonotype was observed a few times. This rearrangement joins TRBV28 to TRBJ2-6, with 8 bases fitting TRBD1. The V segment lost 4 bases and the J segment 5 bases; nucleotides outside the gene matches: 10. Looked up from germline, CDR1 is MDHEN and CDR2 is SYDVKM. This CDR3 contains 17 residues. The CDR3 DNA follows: TGTGCCAGCAGTTACTTAAGGACAGGGAACTGGGCCAACGTCCTGACTTTC. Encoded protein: CASSYLRTGNWANVLTF.

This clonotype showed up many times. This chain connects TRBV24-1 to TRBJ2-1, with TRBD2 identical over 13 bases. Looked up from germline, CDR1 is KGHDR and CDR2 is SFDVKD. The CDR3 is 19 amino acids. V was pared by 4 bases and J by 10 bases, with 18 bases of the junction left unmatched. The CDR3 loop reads CATSDHKLTSGRERYEQFF. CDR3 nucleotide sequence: TGTGCCACCAGTGACCACAAACTAACTAGCGGGAGGGAAAGGTACGAGCAGTTCTTC.

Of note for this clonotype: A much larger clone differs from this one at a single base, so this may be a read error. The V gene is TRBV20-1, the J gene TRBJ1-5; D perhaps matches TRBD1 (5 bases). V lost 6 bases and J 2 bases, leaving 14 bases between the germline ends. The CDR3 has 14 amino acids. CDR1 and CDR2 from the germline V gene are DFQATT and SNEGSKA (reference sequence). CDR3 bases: TGCAGTGCAAAGGTCAGGGCCGGCAATCAGCCCCAGCATTTT. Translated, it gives CSAKVRAGNQPQHF.

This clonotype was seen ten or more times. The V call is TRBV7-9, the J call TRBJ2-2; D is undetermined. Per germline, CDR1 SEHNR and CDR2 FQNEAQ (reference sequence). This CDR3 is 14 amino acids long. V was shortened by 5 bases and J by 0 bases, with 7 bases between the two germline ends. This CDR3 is CASSHRANTGELFF. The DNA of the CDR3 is TGTGCCAGCAGCCACAGAGCGAACACCGGGGAGCTGTTTTTT.

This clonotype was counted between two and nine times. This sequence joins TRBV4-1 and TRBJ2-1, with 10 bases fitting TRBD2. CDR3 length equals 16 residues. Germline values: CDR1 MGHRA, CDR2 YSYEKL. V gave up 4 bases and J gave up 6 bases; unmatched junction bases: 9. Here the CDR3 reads CASSRGLAGDRNEQFF. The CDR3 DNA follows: TGCGCCAGCAGCCGGGGCCTAGCGGGAGATCGCAATGAGCAGTTCTTC.

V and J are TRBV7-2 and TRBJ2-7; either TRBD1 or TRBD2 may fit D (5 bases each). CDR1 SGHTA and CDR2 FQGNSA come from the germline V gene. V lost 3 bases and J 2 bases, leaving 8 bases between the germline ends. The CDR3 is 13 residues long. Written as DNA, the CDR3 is TGTGCCAGCAGCTTGGGACGGACCTACGAGCAGTACTTC. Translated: CASSLGRTYEQYF. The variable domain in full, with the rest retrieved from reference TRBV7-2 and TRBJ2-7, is GAGVSQSPSNKVTEKGKDVELRCDPISGHTALYWYRQSLGQGLEFLIYFQGNSAPDKSGLPSDRFSAERTGGSVSTLTIQRTQQEDSAVYLCASSLGRTYEQYFGPGTRLTVT.

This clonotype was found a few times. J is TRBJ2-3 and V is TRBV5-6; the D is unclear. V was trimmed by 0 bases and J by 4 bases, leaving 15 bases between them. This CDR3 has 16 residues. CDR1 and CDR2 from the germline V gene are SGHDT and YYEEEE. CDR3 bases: TGTGCCAGCAGCTTGGTCGGCGAGTCCCCTCCAGATACGCAGTATTTT. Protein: CASSLVGESPPDTQYF.

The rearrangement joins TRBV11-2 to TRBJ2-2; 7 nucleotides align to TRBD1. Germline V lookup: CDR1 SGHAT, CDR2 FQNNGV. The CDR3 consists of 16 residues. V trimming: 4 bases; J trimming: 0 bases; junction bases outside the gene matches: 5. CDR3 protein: CASSSGQRTNTGELFF. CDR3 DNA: TGTGCCAGCAGCTCGGGACAGCGAACGAACACCGGGGAGCTGTTTTTT.

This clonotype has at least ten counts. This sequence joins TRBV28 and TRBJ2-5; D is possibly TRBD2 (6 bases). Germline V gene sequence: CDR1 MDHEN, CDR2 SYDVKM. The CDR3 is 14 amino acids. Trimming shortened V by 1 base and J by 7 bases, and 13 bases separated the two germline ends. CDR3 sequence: CASSLSGESRTQYF. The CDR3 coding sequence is TGTGCCAGCAGTTTATCGGGAGAGTCGAGGACCCAGTACTTC.

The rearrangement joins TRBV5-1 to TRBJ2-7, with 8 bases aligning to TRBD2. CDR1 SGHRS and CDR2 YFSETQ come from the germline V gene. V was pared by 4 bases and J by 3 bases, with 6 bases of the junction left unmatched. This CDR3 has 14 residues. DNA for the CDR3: TGCGCCAGCAGCGCGGGACTAGGTTTCTACGAGCAGTACTTC. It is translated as CASSAGLGFYEQYF.

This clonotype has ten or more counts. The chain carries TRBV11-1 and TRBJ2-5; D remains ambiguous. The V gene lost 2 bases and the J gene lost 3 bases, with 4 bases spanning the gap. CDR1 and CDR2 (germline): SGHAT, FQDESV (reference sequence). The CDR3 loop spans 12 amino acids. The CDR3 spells CASSLFEETQYF. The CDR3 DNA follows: TGTGCCAGCAGCTTATTTGAAGAGACCCAGTACTTC.

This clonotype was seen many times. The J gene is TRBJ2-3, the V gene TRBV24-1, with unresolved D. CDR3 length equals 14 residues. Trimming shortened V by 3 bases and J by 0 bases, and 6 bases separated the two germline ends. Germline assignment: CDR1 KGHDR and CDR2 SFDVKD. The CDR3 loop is CATSDRLSTDTQYF. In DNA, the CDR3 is TGTGCCACCAGTGATCGTCTGAGCACAGATACGCAGTATTTT.

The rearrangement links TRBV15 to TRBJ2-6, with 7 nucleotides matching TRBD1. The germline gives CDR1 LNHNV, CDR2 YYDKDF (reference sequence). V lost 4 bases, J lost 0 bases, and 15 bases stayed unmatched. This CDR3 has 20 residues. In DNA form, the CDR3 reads TGTGCCACCAGCAAGGTCTTGTTAGGGACAGTAAGCTCTGGGGCCAACGTCCTGACTTTC. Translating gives CATSKVLLGTVSSGANVLTF.

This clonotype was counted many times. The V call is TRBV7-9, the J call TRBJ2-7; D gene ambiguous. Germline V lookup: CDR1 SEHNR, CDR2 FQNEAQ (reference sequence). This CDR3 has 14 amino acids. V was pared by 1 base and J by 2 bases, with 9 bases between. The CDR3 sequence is CASSLGLSPYEQYF. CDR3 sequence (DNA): TGTGCCAGCAGCTTAGGGCTATCTCCCTACGAGCAGTACTTC.

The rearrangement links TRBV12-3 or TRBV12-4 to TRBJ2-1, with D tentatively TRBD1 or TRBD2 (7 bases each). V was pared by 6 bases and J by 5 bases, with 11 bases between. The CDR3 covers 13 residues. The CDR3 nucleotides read TGTGCCAGCAGGGGGGGGACAGACAATGAGCAGTTCTTC. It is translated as CASRGGTDNEQFF.

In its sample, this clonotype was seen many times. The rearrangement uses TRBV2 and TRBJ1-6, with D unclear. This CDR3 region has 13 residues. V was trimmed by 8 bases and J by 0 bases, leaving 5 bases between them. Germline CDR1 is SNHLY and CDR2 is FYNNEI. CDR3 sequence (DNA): TGTGCCAGCGGGAACTCCTATAATTCACCCCTCCACTTT. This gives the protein CASGNSYNSPLHF. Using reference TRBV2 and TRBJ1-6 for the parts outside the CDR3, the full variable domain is EPEVTQTPSHQVTQMGQEVILRCVPISNHLYFYWYRQILGQKVEFLVSFYNNEISEKSEIFDDQFSVERPDGSNFTLKIRSTKLEDSAMYFCASGNSYNSPLHFGNGTRLTVT.

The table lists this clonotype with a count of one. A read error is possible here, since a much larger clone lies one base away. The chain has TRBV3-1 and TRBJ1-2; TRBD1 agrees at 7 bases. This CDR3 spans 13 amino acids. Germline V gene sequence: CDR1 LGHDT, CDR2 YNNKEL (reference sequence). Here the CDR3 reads CASSETGRGGYAF. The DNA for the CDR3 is TGTGCCAGCAGCGAGACAGGGAGGGGTGGCTACGCCTTC. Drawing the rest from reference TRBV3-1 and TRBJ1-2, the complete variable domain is DTAVSQTPKYLVTQMGNDKSIKCEQNLGHDTMYWYKQDSKKFLKIMFSYNNKELIINETVPNRFSPKSPDKAHLNLHINSLELGDSAVYFCASSETGRGGYAFGSGTRLTVV.